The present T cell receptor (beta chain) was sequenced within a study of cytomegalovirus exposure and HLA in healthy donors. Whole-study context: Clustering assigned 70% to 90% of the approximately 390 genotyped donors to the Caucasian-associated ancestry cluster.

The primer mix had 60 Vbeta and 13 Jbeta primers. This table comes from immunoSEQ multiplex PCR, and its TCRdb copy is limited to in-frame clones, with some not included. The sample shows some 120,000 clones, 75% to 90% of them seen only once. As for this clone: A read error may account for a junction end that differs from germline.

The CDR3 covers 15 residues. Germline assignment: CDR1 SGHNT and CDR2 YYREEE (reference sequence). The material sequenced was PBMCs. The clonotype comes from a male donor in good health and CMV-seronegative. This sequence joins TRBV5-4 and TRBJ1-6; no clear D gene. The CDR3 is CASRLDPGNNSPLHF. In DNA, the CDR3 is TGTGCCAGCAGATTGGACCCCGGGAATAATTCACCCCTCCACTTT.